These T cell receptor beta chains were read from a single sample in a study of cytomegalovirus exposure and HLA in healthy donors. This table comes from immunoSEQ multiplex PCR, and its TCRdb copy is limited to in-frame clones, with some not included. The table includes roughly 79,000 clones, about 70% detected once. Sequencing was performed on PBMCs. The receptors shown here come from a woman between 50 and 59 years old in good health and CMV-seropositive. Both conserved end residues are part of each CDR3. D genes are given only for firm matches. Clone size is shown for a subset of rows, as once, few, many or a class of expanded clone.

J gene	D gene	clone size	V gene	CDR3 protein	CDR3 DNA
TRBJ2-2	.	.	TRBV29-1	CSVRIGDTGELFF	TGCAGCGTGAGAATCGGAGACACCGGGGAGCTGTTTTTT
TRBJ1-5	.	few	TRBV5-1	CASSFESGQPQHF	TGCGCCAGCAGCTTCGAGTCGGGGCAGCCCCAGCATTTT
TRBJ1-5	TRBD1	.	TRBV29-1	CSVGGQGGQPQHF	TGCAGCGTAGGTGGACAGGGGGGTCAGCCCCAGCATTTT
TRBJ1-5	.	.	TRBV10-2	CATEDGGNQPQHF	TGCGCCACCGAAGATGGAGGCAATCAGCCCCAGCATTTT
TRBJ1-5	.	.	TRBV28	CASSQGGSNQPQHF	TGTGCCAGCAGTCAGGGCGGTAGCAATCAGCCCCAGCATTTT
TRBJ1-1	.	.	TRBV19	CASSIAHPALNTEAFF	TGTGCCAGTAGTATAGCCCATCCAGCGCTTAACACTGAAGCTTTCTTT
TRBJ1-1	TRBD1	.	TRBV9	CASSVGGGEGDTEAFF	TGTGCCAGCAGCGTAGGAGGGGGCGAGGGGGACACTGAAGCTTTCTTT
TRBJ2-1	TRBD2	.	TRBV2	CASRPRTSGSNEQFF	TGTGCCAGCAGGCCCCGGACTAGCGGGAGTAATGAGCAGTTCTTC
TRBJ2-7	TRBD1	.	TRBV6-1	CASSEETGGLYEQYF	TGTGCCAGCAGTGAAGAGACAGGGGGCCTCTACGAGCAGTACTTC
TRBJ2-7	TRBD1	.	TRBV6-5	CATLGQGASEQYF	TGTGCCACCTTGGGACAGGGGGCGAGTGAGCAGTACTTC
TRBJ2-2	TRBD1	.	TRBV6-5	CASTPGTGSRELFF	TGTGCCAGCACCCCCGGGACAGGGAGTCGGGAGCTGTTTTTT
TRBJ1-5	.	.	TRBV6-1	CASSERTVLRQPQHF	TGTGCCAGCAGTGAACGTACGGTATTGAGACAGCCCCAGCATTTT